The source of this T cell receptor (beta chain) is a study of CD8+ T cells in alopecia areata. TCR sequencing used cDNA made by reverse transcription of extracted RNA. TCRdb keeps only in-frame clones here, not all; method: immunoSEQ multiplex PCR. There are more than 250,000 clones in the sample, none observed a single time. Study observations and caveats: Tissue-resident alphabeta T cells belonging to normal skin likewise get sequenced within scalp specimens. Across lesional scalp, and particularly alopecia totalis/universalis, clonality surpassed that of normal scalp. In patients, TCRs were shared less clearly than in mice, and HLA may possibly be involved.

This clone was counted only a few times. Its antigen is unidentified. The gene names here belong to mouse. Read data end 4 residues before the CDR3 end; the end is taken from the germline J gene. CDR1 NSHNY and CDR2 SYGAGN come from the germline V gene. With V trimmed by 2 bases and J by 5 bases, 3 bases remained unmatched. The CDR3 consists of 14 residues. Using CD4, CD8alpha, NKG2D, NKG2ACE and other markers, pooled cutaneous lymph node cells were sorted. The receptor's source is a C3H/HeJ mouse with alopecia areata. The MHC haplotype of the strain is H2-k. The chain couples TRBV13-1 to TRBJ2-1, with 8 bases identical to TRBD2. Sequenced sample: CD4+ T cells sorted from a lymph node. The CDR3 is CASSDWGENAEQFF. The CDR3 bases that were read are TGTGCCAGCAGTGACTGGGGGGAAAATGCT.